Presented here are 11 T cell receptor beta chains from one specimen sequenced in a study of cytomegalovirus exposure and HLA in healthy donors. With 60 Vbeta and 13 Jbeta primers, the PCR was carried out. Profiled with immunoSEQ multiplex PCR; TCRdb holds only in-frame clones, not every one. The sample has about 170,000 clones, around 80% seen once. Material for sequencing was PBMCs. The receptors come from a male donor in good health and CMV-seronegative.

Comments on this clone: Sequence at one end of the junction differs from germline and may be a read error. This chain uses TRBV2 with TRBJ2-5; TRBD1 is a possible D gene (6 bases). CDR3 length: 11 residues. Germline CDR1 and CDR2: SNHLY and FYNNEI. In DNA, the CDR3 is TGTGCCAGCGTGGTGGGGGCCAAGAGGGACTTC. It codes for CASVVGAKRDF.

The CDR3 coding sequence is TGTGCCAGCAGCTTAGGAAGCAACCACTATGGCTACACCTTC. As protein: CASSLGSNHYGYTF. The chain recombines TRBV7-2 with TRBJ1-2, with D uncertain. Trimming took off 1 base at V and 3 bases at J, with 9 bases between the two ends. There are 14 residues in the CDR3. CDR1 and CDR2 from the germline V gene are SGHTA and FQGNSA.

The sample holds one count of this clone. The chain joins TRBV11-2 to TRBJ2-7; D call uncertain. This CDR3 has 13 residues. Trimming stripped 1 base from V and 2 bases from J, with 6 bases between. Germline V gene lookup returns CDR1 SGHAT and CDR2 FQNNGV. The DNA for the CDR3 is TGTGCCAGCAGCTTAGGCAGTACCTACGAGCAGTACTTC. This codes for CASSLGSTYEQYF.

With regard to this clone: This sample includes further DNA sequences coding for the same CDR3. This rearrangement joins TRBV5-1 to TRBJ2-1, with 7 bases identical to TRBD1. Germline trimming cut 4 bases from V and 0 bases from J; bases unmatched to any gene: 4. The CDR3 runs to 15 residues. Germline CDR1 SGHRS, CDR2 YFSETQ. The CDR3 sequence is CASSLGQSSYNEQFF. The CDR3 nucleotides are TGCGCCAGCAGCCTGGGACAGAGCTCCTACAATGAGCAGTTCTTC.

The chain employs TRBV9 and TRBJ2-1; D gene uncertain. CDR1 and CDR2 (germline): SGDLS, YYNGEE. V lost 4 bases, J lost 9 bases, and 11 bases lay in between. The CDR3 has 12 residues. The DNA of the CDR3 is TGTGCCAGCAGCTCCGTGCCGGGTGAGCAGTTCTTC. Its protein product is CASSSVPGEQFF.

The chain combines TRBV6-4 with TRBJ2-1; 7 nucleotides agree with TRBD2. The germline V gene encodes CDR1 MRHNA and CDR2 SNTAGT. Trimming took 6 bases from V and 0 from J; bases not matched to a gene: 8. This CDR3 spans 16 amino acids. CDR3 amino acids: CASSKRDVSSYNEQFF. In nucleotides, the CDR3 is TGTGCCAGCAGCAAGCGGGACGTAAGCTCCTACAATGAGCAGTTCTTC.

The CDR3 region is CASTNEAPPYEQYF. CDR3 DNA sequence: TGTGCCAGCACCAACGAGGCGCCCCCCTACGAGCAGTACTTC. This rearrangement joins TRBV6-5 to TRBJ2-7; D remains ambiguous. With 7 bases removed from V and 2 bases from J, the gap between germline ends came to 15 bases. Germline lookup yields CDR1 MNHEY and CDR2 SVGAGI. CDR3 length: 14 residues.

This clone occurred once. The chain combines TRBV6-5 with TRBJ1-1; tentatively, D is TRBD1 (5 bases). Trimming removed 1 base at V and 5 bases at J, with 8 bases between. Germline V CDR1 and CDR2: MNHEY, SVGAGI. CDR3 length: 13 amino acids. The CDR3 DNA sequence: TGTGCCAGCAGTTACTATCGGGGGACTGAAGCTTTCTTT. Translated: CASSYYRGTEAFF.

V is TRBV5-1 and J is TRBJ2-7, with 9 bases fitting TRBD1. The length of the CDR3 is 14 residues. Germline V lookup: CDR1 SGHRS, CDR2 YFSETQ. J lost 5 bases, V lost 4 bases, and 7 bases had no gene match. The CDR3 here is CASSLGTGKNEQYF. The CDR3 nucleotides read TGCGCCAGCAGCCTAGGGACAGGGAAGAACGAGCAGTACTTC.

A few counts support this clone. The chain recombines TRBV5-1 with TRBJ2-7; D not certain. Germline V gene lookup returns CDR1 SGHRS and CDR2 YFSETQ. The CDR3 is made up of 12 amino acids. Between the trimmed V and J ends, which lost 4 bases and 4 bases, there was a span of 9 bases. DNA for the CDR3: TGCGCCAGCAGCGTATCTAGGTACGAGCAGTACTTC. This encodes CASSVSRYEQYF.

Concerning this clone itself: A read error is likely, as this CDR3 ends without the conserved phenylalanine or tryptophan. CDR3 DNA sequence: TGTGCCAGCAGTTATTCAGGACAGGGGAGCTATGGCTACACCCTC. This encodes CASSYSGQGSYGYTL. The chain employs TRBV6-5 and TRBJ1-2, with 9 bases matching TRBD1. Per the germline V gene, CDR1 is MNHEY and CDR2 is SVGAGI. With V trimmed by 3 bases and J by 4 bases, 6 bases remained unmatched. This CDR3 comprises 15 residues.